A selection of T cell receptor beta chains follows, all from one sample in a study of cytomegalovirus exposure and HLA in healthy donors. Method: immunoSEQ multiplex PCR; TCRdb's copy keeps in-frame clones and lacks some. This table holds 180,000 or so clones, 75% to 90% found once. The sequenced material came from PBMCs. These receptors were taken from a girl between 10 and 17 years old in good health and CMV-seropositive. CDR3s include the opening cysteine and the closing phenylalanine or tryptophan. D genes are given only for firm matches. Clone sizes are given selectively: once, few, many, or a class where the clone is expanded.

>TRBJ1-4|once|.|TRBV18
CASSPLEGVATNEKLFF
TGTGCCAGCTCACCCCTGGAAGGGGTTGCAACTAATGAAAAACTGTTTTTT
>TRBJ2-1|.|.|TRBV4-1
CASSQDSGSNEQFF
TGCGCCAGCAGCCAAGATTCAGGGTCAAATGAGCAGTTCTTC
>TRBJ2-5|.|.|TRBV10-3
CAISESIAEETQYF
TGTGCCATCAGTGAGTCAATAGCGGAAGAGACCCAGTACTTC
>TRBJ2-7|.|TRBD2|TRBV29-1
CSVEEREPPYEQYF
TGCAGCGTTGAGGAGCGGGAGCCTCCCTACGAGCAGTACTTC
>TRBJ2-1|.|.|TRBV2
CASRESGEQFF
TGTGCCAGCAGGGAATCGGGGGAGCAGTTCTTC
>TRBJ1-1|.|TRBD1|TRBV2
CARTGDTEAFF
TGTGCCAGAACAGGGGACACTGAAGCTTTCTTT
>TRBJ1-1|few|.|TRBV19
CASSKTREAFF
TGTGCCAGTAGTAAGACACGTGAAGCTTTCTTT
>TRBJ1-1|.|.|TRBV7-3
CASRQGMNTEAFF
TGTGCCAGCCGCCAGGGTATGAACACTGAAGCTTTCTTT
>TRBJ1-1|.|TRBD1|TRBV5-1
CASSPGQTNTEAFF
TGCGCCAGCAGCCCGGGACAGACGAACACTGAAGCTTTCTTT
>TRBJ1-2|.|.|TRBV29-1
CSVEEGYTF
TGCAGCGTTGAGGAGGGCTACACCTTC
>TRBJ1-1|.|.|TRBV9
CASSVVAGPAFF
TGTGCCAGCAGCGTAGTGGCGGGGCCAGCTTTCTTT
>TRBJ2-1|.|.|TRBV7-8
CASSFSWESWQFF
TGTGCCAGCAGCTTTTCCTGGGAGTCTTGGCAGTTCTTC
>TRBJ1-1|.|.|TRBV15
CATSRDRDKLNTEAFF
TGTGCCACCAGCAGAGATAGGGACAAGCTGAACACTGAAGCTTTCTTT
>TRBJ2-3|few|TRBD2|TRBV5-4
CATRTSVTDTQYF
TGTGCCACCAGGACTAGCGTCACAGATACGCAGTATTTT
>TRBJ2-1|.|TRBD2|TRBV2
CASSESLGGSYNEQFF
TGTGCCAGCAGTGAATCTTTGGGGGGGAGCTACAATGAGCAGTTCTTC
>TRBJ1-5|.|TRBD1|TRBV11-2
CASSGQANQPQHF
TGTGCCAGCAGCGGACAGGCCAATCAGCCCCAGCATTTT
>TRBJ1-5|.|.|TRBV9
CASSVGTAPNQPQHF
TGTGCCAGCAGCGTAGGGACAGCCCCGAATCAGCCCCAGCATTTT
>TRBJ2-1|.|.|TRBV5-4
CASSQLLASSYNEQFF
TGTGCCAGCAGCCAACTTCTAGCGTCATCCTACAATGAGCAGTTCTTC
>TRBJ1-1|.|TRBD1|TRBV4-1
CASSRGQKFAEAFF
TGCGCCAGCAGCCGGGGACAGAAGTTTGCTGAAGCTTTCTTT
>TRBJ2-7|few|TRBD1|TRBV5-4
CASSLERDSFYEQYF
TGTGCCAGCAGCTTGGAGAGGGACAGCTTCTACGAGCAGTACTTC
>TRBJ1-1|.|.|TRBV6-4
CATSQGQGTEAFF
TGTGCCACCTCCCAGGGGCAAGGAACTGAAGCTTTCTTT
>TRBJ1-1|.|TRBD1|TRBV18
CASSLDRGFTEAFF
TGTGCCAGCTCCCTAGACAGGGGTTTCACTGAAGCTTTCTTT
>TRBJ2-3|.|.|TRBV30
CAWSVRGNTQYF
TGTGCCTGGAGTGTACGAGGGAATACGCAGTATTTT
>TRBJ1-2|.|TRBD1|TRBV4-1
CASSQTGWWGYTF
TGCGCCAGCAGCCAGACAGGGTGGTGGGGCTACACCTTC
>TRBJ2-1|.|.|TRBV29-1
CSVETRLDNEQFF
TGCAGCGTTGAGACTCGGCTAGACAATGAGCAGTTCTTC
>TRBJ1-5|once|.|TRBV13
CASSLGRRLNQPQHF
TGTGCCAGCAGCTTAGGACGGCGGCTAAATCAGCCCCAGCATTTT
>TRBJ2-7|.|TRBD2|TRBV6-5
CASSYRGTSVPYEQYF
TGTGCCAGCAGTTACAGGGGGACTAGCGTTCCCTACGAGCAGTACTTC
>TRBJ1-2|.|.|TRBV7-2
CASSWDKNYGYTF
TGTGCCAGCAGCTGGGACAAAAACTATGGCTACACCTTC
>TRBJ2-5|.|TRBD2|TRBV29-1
CSIEQPSGRETQYF
TGCAGCATTGAGCAGCCTAGCGGGAGAGAGACCCAGTACTTC